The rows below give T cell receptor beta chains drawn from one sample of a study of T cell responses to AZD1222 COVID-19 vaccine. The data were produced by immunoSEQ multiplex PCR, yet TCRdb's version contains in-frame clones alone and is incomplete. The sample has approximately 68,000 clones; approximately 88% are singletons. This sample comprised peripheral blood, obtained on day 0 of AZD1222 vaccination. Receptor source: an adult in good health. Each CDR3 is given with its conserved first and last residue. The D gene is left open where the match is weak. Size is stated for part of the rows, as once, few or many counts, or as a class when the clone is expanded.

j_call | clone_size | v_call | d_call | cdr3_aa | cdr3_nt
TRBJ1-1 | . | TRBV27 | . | CASRIGGEGHTEAFF | TGTGCCAGCAGAATTGGTGGGGAAGGACACACTGAAGCTTTCTTT
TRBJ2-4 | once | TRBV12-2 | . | CASRLVVDSLKNIQYF | TGTGCAAGTCGCTTAGTAGTGGACAGCCTAAAAAACATTCAGTACTTC
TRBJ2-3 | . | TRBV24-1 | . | CATSDLPGEGTDTQYF | TGTGCCACCAGTGATTTGCCGGGAGAGGGGACAGATACGCAGTATTTT
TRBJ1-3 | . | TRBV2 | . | CASTNRASSGNTIYF | TGTGCCAGCACAAATAGGGCTAGCTCTGGAAACACCATATATTTT
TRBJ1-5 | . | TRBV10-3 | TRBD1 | CAISEGQGGEGNQPQHF | TGTGCCATCAGTGAGGGACAGGGAGGGGAAGGCAATCAGCCCCAGCATTTT
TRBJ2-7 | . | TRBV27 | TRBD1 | CASSFGDRPYEQYF | TGTGCCAGCAGTTTTGGGGACAGACCCTACGAGCAGTACTTC
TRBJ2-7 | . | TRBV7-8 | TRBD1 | CASSRMGQYEQYF | TGTGCCAGCAGCCGTATGGGACAGTACGAGCAGTACTTC
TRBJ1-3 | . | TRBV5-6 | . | CASSLVGSGNTIYF | TGTGCCAGCAGCTTGGTAGGTTCTGGAAACACCATATATTTT
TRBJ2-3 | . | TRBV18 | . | CASSKRDKLADTQYF | TGTGCCAGCTCCAAACGGGATAAGTTGGCAGATACGCAGTATTTT
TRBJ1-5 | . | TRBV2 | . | CASKAQAGQPQHF | TGTGCCAGCAAGGCACAGGCGGGTCAGCCCCAGCATTTT
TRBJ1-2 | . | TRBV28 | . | CASSLAYGYTF | TGTGCCAGCAGTTTAGCCTATGGCTACACCTTC
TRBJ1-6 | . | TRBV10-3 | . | CAIRTGRGSPLHF | TGTGCCATCAGAACAGGTCGGGGGTCACCCCTCCACTTT
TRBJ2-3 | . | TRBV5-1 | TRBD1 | CASSLGMTGILSDTQYF | TGCGCCAGCAGCTTGGGAATGACAGGGATCTTATCAGATACGCAGTATTTT